This record covers a single T cell receptor beta chain. The antigen this receptor binds is unknown. No base qualities exist here, and no much larger clone lies one base off it. The data belong to a study of cytomegalovirus exposure and HLA in healthy donors (dated by TCRdb to 2016 to 2017). Broadly, across the study: An earlier analysis of roughly 500 of the donors reported approximately 280 Gb of sequence data and 117 million unique TCR beta sequences obtained from around 190 million T cells. To study patterns of TCR occurrence, a later analysis re-analyzed previously published TCR beta repertoires from just over 650 donors and added high-resolution HLA genotyping. HLA typing covered class I and class II loci at four-digit resolution. In the later analysis, no new phenotypic data were used to find candidate immune exposures; instead, reliance was placed on TCR beta sequences and their occurrence across donors. The number of typed donors differed by locus: roughly 620-640 for A, B, C, DRB1 and DQB1; approximately 530 for DQA1; some 590 for DPA1; and approximately 450 for DPB1. All discovery cohort repertoires had been generated using a single sequencing platform. Donor age, sex, ethnicity and CMV serostatus were compiled together with the repertoire data. The study profiled the T cell repertoires of under 850 subjects by immunosequencing and related them to cytomegalovirus serostatus. The study combined high-throughput TCR immunosequencing, statistical association of individual TCRs with disease status, and machine learning to predict cytomegalovirus infection status. Four to six DR-DQ haplotypes were handled as single units for association and clustering, since linkage in the cohort was strong. An early release covering some 640 HLA-typed donors comprised approximately 290 gigabases of sequencing data and roughly 86 million unique TCR sequences. Among roughly 400 genotyped donors of the cohort, an average of roughly 230,000 unique TCR beta nucleotide sequences was sequenced per donor, of which approximately 19% were non-productive. Among the approximately 400 genotyped donors, 81% belonged to the genetic ancestry cluster associated with self-reported Caucasian donors. In addition to the first cohort of around 670 subjects, a separate validation cohort of 120 different subjects was used. An earlier analysis of around 640 of the donors used high-throughput TCR beta sequencing to judge whether each TCR beta V gene segment behaved as functional or pseudogenic. Genome-wide SNP genotypes for about 65% of the roughly 670 donors were used in a later genetic analysis, which treated that subset as a discovery cohort. The study aimed to test whether signatures of past pathogen exposure could be identified by cataloging public T cell receptors. Findings and caveats that apply to the study as a whole: In an earlier analysis of approximately 600 of the donors, most TCR beta V segments were observed in productive rearrangements about 87% or about 30% of the time, broadly matching IMGT annotations. Because HLA typing was missing for some donors at each locus, association tests included only the typed subset. CMV serostatus was the only immune exposure information available for the cohort. Most TCR sequences were observed very rarely across donors, whereas some public TCRs were present in many individuals. When HLA alleles, especially DR and DQ, strongly co-occurred, attributing TCR associations to individual alleles was difficult. A later analysis associated 17,000 or so TCR beta sequences with specific HLA alleles at a false discovery rate of 0.05. Approximately 16 rarely observed V segments, including chromosome 9 orphons, were excluded from the earlier analysis of about 600 of the donors because counts were too low. According to a later analysis, parvovirus B19, influenza, CMV and Epstein-Barr virus appeared linked to several top co-occurrence clusters. A later analysis found that HLA-associated TCR beta chains were more clonally expanded and had lower generation probabilities than equally common non-associated chains. A total of 164 TCR beta chains were listed by the study as associated with cytomegalovirus. The classifier was reported to diagnose cytomegalovirus status with high specificity and sensitivity in both the original cohort and the validation cohort. The sequencing pipeline was judged likely to have produced a cluster of highly shared sequence variants as a technical artifact. Most CMV-associated TCR beta chains appeared to be HLA-restricted in a later analysis, and the HLA associations seemed to be driven largely by CMV exposure. Correlated functional status among segregating V segments might be attributable to linkage disequilibrium, but an unknown experimental factor could not be ruled out. The authors suggested that the approach could potentially be generalized to other disease states and immunological phenotypes. Compared with the roughly 670-donor mean, donors in an Asian-associated ancestry cluster had fewer N-insertions in productive TCRs, according to a later genetic analysis. In vitro tests confirmed that three of the cytomegalovirus-associated TCR beta chains recognize cytomegalovirus antigens. Because the 87-base-pair reads could not distinguish some IMGT-functional V segments, including TRBV6-2 and TRBV6-3, those segments were excluded. A further reported finding was that TCR beta sequences accurately predicted the HLA-A and HLA-B alleles for most subjects in the first cohort. An association between a missense DCLRE1C variant and V-gene and J-gene trimming of TCR beta chains was found in a later genetic analysis and replicated in an independent cohort. According to a later analysis, TCR association rates differed among HLA loci, with DRB1 alleles showing the most associated TCRs and HLA-C alleles showing the fewest. In this cohort, only TCR beta chains were sequenced, and detectable features were limited by the absence of alpha or paired-chain data. The presence/absence analyses assumed that sequencing depth was roughly uniform across donors, and that assumption may not be true.

The cohort was made up of roughly 670 healthy bone marrow donors. All cohort members were sampled while nominally healthy, although unrecorded immune exposures were likely present. The donor tested CMV seropositive, placing the donor among the 289 seropositive members of the cohort. A peripheral blood sample was provided by each donor, and peripheral blood mononuclear cells were used for TCR beta sequencing. Genomic DNA was extracted from the blood cell samples with the Qiagen DNeasy Blood Extraction Kit. CDR1 GTSNPN and CDR2 SVGIG are derived from the germline V gene (reference sequence). At the junction V is shortened by 3 bases and J by 14 bases, with 14 bases in between. The CDR3 goes from the cysteine to the phenylalanine over 11 residues. The CDR3 DNA has 33 bases and is translated from base 1. Library preparation used the immunoSEQ multiplex PCR assay. For the multiplex PCR, a mixture combining 60 forward primers for TCR Vbeta segments and 13 reverse primers for TCR Jbeta segments was used. The CDR3 region of rearranged TCR beta genes was amplified from genomic DNA by a multiplex PCR assay. Amplified TCR beta libraries were sequenced as 87-base-pair reads on the Illumina HiSeq System. On the authors' methods: A later analysis tallied 80 million to 95 million unique TCR beta chains across the 666 repertoires, and some 10 million of those chains were shared by two or more donors. Raw reads were error-corrected and collapsed into unique sequences by a nearest-neighbor algorithm in which closely related sequences were merged to remove PCR and sequencing errors. Alignment of CDR3 sequences to IMGT reference sequences was used to assign V, D and J gene segments. For a sequence to be retained, a match of at least six nucleotides was required to both a V gene segment and a J gene segment. A rearrangement was called productive if the CDR3 had no stop codons and remained in frame with V and J, and every other rearrangement was called non-productive. CDR3 was defined according to IMGT convention as the region running from the second conserved V-encoded cysteine to the conserved J-encoded phenylalanine. The earlier analysis of approximately 590 of the donors excluded any sequence lacking an unambiguous match to a single V gene segment. In an earlier analysis of several hundred of the donors, V segments were called functional above 56.7% productive rearrangements and were called segregating when the between-donor standard deviation exceeded 5%. A statistical classification framework was developed to diagnose cytomegalovirus status using the catalog of TCR beta chain sequences. V and J gene assignment, in a later analysis, came from comparing TCR nucleotide sequences with IMGT/GENE-DB human TR gene sequences. In a later analysis, CDR3 sequences and most-parsimonious VDJ recombination scenarios were assigned using the TCRdist pipeline. In a later analysis, each TCR beta chain was defined by its CDR3 amino acid sequence together with its V-gene family, and reads lacking a unique V-gene family were excluded. A later analysis removed over 500 highly shared, low-generation-probability nucleotide sequences to deal with suspected cross-contamination and a sequencing artifact. For each public chain, a later analysis derived a clonal expansion index from normalized ranks of inferred template counts within each repertoire. In a later analysis, generation probabilities were computed with a VDJ recombination model fitted to out-of-frame rearrangements, and the resulting probabilities were checked against IGoR. In a later analysis, TCR-TCR, TCR-HLA and TCR-CMV co-occurrence was scored with hypergeometric tests, and a repertoire-size bias correction was applied to TCR pairs. A later analysis estimated false discovery rates by permuting HLA or CMV assignments 20 times. In a later analysis, co-occurring TCRs were grouped with DBSCAN, and TCRdist sequence similarity was added when clustering was performed within HLA-allele-positive subsets. Repertoires with fewer than 30,000 or more than 120,000 public chains, plus five repertoires with anomalous nucleotide sharing, were excluded from co-occurrence clustering. As stored in TCRdb, this immuneACCESS dataset retains in-frame rearrangements with V and J assigned. A fraction of the clones does not appear; measured against another copy, unresolved V genes explain less than half of the discrepancy, and the remainder lacks a known reason. V, J and clone size are those of that table, while D and trimming were read from the DNA. In this sample the table shows under 300,000 clones, around 80% of which occur a single time. The ten largest clones represent 8% of the sample.

The chain is encoded by TRBV30 joined to TRBJ2-1; matching of 6 bases hints at TRBD2 as the D gene. Input material: PBMCs. This receptor was taken from a woman between 55 and 75 years old in good health and CMV-seropositive. Here the CDR3 is given as CAWSGGAEEFF. In nucleotide form, the sequence is TGTGCCTGGAGCGGAGGGGCAGAGGAGTTCTTC.